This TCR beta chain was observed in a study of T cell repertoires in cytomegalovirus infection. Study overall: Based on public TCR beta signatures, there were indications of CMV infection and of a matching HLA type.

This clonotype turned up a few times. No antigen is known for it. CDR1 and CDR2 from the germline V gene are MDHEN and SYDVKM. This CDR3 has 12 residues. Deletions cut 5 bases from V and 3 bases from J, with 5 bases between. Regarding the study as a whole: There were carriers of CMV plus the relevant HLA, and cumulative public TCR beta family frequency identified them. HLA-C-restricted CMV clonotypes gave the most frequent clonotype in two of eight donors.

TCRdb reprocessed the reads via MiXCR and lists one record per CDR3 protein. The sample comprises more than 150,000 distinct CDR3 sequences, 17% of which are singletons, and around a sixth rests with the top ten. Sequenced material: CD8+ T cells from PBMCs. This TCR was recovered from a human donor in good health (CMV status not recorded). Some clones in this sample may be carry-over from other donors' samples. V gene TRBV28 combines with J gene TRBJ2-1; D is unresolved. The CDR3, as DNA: TGTGCCAGCAGTCCTGTCTACAATGAGCAGTTCTTC. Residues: CASSPVYNEQFF.